One sample yielded the 24 T cell receptor beta chains listed below, sequenced in a study of cytomegalovirus exposure and HLA in healthy donors. TCRdb keeps only in-frame clones here, not all; method: immunoSEQ multiplex PCR. The sample holds 200,000 to 300,000 clones, approximately 83% seen once. Specimen: PBMCs. The receptor source for this set is a woman aged 30 to 39 in good health and CMV-seropositive.

The J gene is TRBJ2-1, the V gene TRBV18; 7 nucleotides agree with TRBD1. From germline, CDR1 is KGHSH and CDR2 LQKENI. This CDR3 comprises 15 residues. The V segment lost 6 bases and the J segment 4 bases; nucleotides outside the gene matches: 9. The CDR3 sequence: CASSIGQGEYNEQFF. CDR3 DNA sequence: TGTGCCAGCTCGATCGGGCAGGGGGAGTACAATGAGCAGTTCTTC.

The genes are TRBV7-9 and TRBJ2-4; the D gene is possibly TRBD1 (5 bases). The CDR3 loop spans 13 amino acids. The V end lost 4 bases, the J end lost 8 bases, and 12 bases lay between the germline ends. Germline V gene data show CDR1 as SEHNR and CDR2 as FQNEAQ (reference sequence). The CDR3 DNA sequence: TGTGCCAGCAGCTCCTTCGACAGTGACATTCAGTACTTC. It codes for CASSSFDSDIQYF.

This chain connects TRBV19 to TRBJ1-4; 10 bases are a match to TRBD1. The CDR3 has 17 residues. Germline loops: CDR1 LNHDA, CDR2 SQIVND (reference sequence). After removal of 3 bases from V and 8 bases from J, the junction contained 12 bases not matched to a gene. Written as DNA, the CDR3 is TGTGCCAGTAGTATTCTAACTACCGGGACAGGGGCCGAAAAACTGTTTTTT. It specifies CASSILTTGTGAEKLFF.

The chain carries TRBV5-1 and TRBJ2-7; 13 positions match TRBD2. This CDR3 spans 15 amino acids. Germline-derived CDR1 and CDR2 are SGHRS and YFSETQ. The ends lost 4 bases at V and 2 bases at J; junction bases unmatched: 3. This CDR3 reads CASSQGTSGTYEQYF. CDR3 DNA sequence: TGCGCCAGCAGCCAGGGGACTAGCGGGACCTACGAGCAGTACTTC.

V usage is TRBV11-3 and J usage is TRBJ2-1; 7 bases align to TRBD2. Germline V CDR1 and CDR2: SGHNT, YENEEA. The CDR3 length is 16 residues. Germline trimming cut 3 bases from V and 10 bases from J; bases unmatched to any gene: 15. The CDR3 sequence: CASSLTSLDLQREQFF. DNA of the CDR3: TGTGCCAGCAGCTTGACTAGCTTGGATCTACAAAGGGAGCAGTTCTTC. The full variable domain, with the rest looked up from reference TRBV11-3 and TRBJ2-1, is EAGVVQSPRYKIIEKKQPVAFWCNPISGHNTLYWYLQNLGQGPELLIRYENEEAVDDSQLPKDRFSAERLKGVDSTLKIQPAELGDSAVYLCASSLTSLDLQREQFFGPGTRLTVL.

The V and J genes are TRBV29-1 and TRBJ1-3; 9 positions match TRBD1. V was clipped by 6 bases and J by 1 base; unmatched bases: 7. This CDR3 spans 15 amino acids. Germline V CDR1 and CDR2: SQVTM, ANQGSEA. CDR3 residues: CSVSGTGTSGNTIYF. CDR3 DNA: TGCAGCGTATCCGGGACAGGGACTTCTGGAAACACCATATATTTT.

This clone was counted a single time. V is TRBV5-1 and J is TRBJ2-1; 7 bases line up with TRBD2. Per the germline V gene, CDR1 is SGHRS and CDR2 is YFSETQ. V lost 0 bases, J lost 6 bases, and 6 bases stayed unmatched. This CDR3 is 15 amino acids long. CDR3 bases: TGCGCCAGCAGCTTGGCGATAGCGGGTAGCAATGAGCAGTTCTTC. It codes for CASSLAIAGSNEQFF.

The V call is TRBV5-8, the J call TRBJ1-5; D call uncertain. The CDR3 runs 12 residues. V was shortened by 2 bases and J by 10 bases, with 10 bases between the two germline ends. Germline CDR1 SGHTS, CDR2 YDEGEE. Here the CDR3 DNA reads TGTGCCAGCAGCTTCCCCGGGGTACCCCAGCATTTT. Translating it yields CASSFPGVPQHF.

V gene TRBV6-5 combines with J gene TRBJ2-2, with D unclear. Looked up from germline, CDR1 is MNHEY and CDR2 is SVGAGI. The CDR3 extends over 14 amino acids. V was clipped by 0 bases and J by 6 bases, with 8 bases between them. CDR3 residues: CASSYSLAPGELFF. DNA of the CDR3: TGTGCCAGCAGTTACTCGTTAGCTCCCGGGGAGCTGTTTTTT.

This chain connects TRBV20-1 to TRBJ2-7; D is perhaps TRBD2 (6 bases). This CDR3 has 11 amino acids. The V gene lost 3 bases and the J gene lost 12 bases, with 15 bases spanning the gap. From germline, CDR1 is DFQATT and CDR2 SNEGSKA (reference sequence). CDR3 DNA: TGCAGTGCTAGCCTAGCGCTCGCCGGGTACTTC. Residues: CSASLALAGYF.

There are a few counts of this clone. In DNA, the CDR3 is TGTGCCAGTAGTATTGCGGTGAATCAGCCCCAGCATTTT. Translating gives CASSIAVNQPQHF. This chain links TRBV19 with TRBJ1-5; D is undetermined. In germline, CDR1 is LNHDA, CDR2 SQIVND (reference sequence). The CDR3 is 13 amino acids. Trimming left V 3 bases short and J 4 bases short, with 7 bases between.

The rearrangement uses TRBV27 and TRBJ2-7; possible D gene TRBD1, 5 bases. CDR1 and CDR2 (germline): MNHEY, SMNVEV (reference sequence). Trimming took 3 bases from V and 4 from J, leaving 13 bases between them. CDR3 length: 14 amino acids. DNA of the CDR3: TGTGCCAGCAGTTTCAGGGCCTCCCTTTACGAGCAGTACTTC. This gives the protein CASSFRASLYEQYF.

This chain links TRBV6-6 with TRBJ2-2; the match to TRBD2 covers 10 bases. Germline CDR1 and CDR2: MNHNY and SVGAGI (reference sequence). J was trimmed by 6 bases and V by 7 bases; bases with no gene match: 5. CDR3 length equals 14 residues. In DNA form, the CDR3 reads TGTGCCAGCAAAGCGGGAGGGCCCCCCGGGGAGCTGTTTTTT. Its protein is CASKAGGPPGELFF.

This chain connects TRBV7-9 to TRBJ2-5, with 7 bases fitting TRBD2. V lost 1 base to trimming and J lost 2 bases; unmatched junction nucleotides: 4. This CDR3 spans 15 amino acids. The germline V gene encodes CDR1 SEHNR and CDR2 FQNEAQ (reference sequence). The CDR3: CASSLVVGGQETQYF. The CDR3 DNA reads as TGTGCCAGCAGCTTAGTCGTCGGGGGGCAAGAGACCCAGTACTTC.

The rearrangement uses TRBV10-1 and TRBJ1-3; TRBD1 matches at 7 bases. This CDR3 is built from 13 residues. V lost 6 bases and J lost 8; bases outside the gene matches: 7. The V gene's germline CDR1 is WNHNN and CDR2 SYGVQD (reference sequence). CDR3 residues: CASSGTVQDTIYF. The CDR3 nucleotides are TGCGCCAGCAGCGGGACAGTCCAGGACACCATATATTTT.

The chain is built from TRBV6-5 and TRBJ2-5, with D perhaps matching TRBD2 (5 bases). This CDR3 has 14 amino acids. Trimming shortened V by 2 bases and J by 4 bases, and 11 bases separated the two germline ends. CDR1 is MNHEY, CDR2 SVGAGI, per germline. This CDR3 reads CASSYGPAGETQYF. In DNA, the CDR3 is TGTGCCAGCAGTTACGGGCCGGCGGGAGAGACCCAGTACTTC.

The genes are TRBV11-1 and TRBJ2-1, with TRBD2 matching 11 bases. The junction had 11 bases not matched to a gene; V was cut back by 5 bases and J by 8 bases. Germline V CDR1 and CDR2: SGHAT, FQDESV (reference sequence). The length of the CDR3 is 16 residues. DNA of the CDR3: TGTGCCAGCAGCCACACGTCACTAGCGGGAGACGATGAGCAGTTCTTC. It yields the protein CASSHTSLAGDDEQFF.

This chain links TRBV2 with TRBJ1-2, with D possibly matching TRBD1 (6 bases). The germline V gene encodes CDR1 SNHLY and CDR2 FYNNEI. Trimming cost V 4 bases and J 8 bases, with 11 bases left between them. This CDR3 contains 12 residues. The CDR3 loop is CASSADRAGYTF. CDR3 DNA sequence: TGTGCCAGCAGTGCGGACAGAGCGGGCTACACCTTC.

The genes are TRBV19 and TRBJ2-7; 9 positions match TRBD1. The CDR3 covers 14 residues. CDR1 is LNHDA and CDR2 is SQIVND in the germline V gene (reference sequence). The V segment lost 6 bases and the J segment 5 bases; nucleotides outside the gene matches: 8. CDR3 residues: CASSPGQGLHEQYF. For the CDR3, the DNA is TGTGCCAGTAGCCCGGGACAGGGCCTCCACGAGCAGTACTTC.

This rearrangement joins TRBV11-2 to TRBJ2-2; D possibly corresponds to TRBD2 (5 bases). Germline assignment: CDR1 SGHAT and CDR2 FQNNGV. V was cut by 0 bases and J by 2 bases, with 10 bases left in between. This CDR3 has 16 residues. The CDR3 reads CASSLESASNTGELFF. CDR3 in DNA: TGTGCCAGCAGCTTAGAGTCGGCTAGCAACACCGGGGAGCTGTTTTTT.

The rearrangement joins TRBV13 to TRBJ2-7, with D possibly matching TRBD1 (5 bases). Germline V CDR1 and CDR2: PRHDT, FYEKMQ (reference sequence). Trimming stripped 5 bases from V and 1 base from J, with 18 bases between. CDR3 length: 16 amino acids. CDR3 residues: CASSGRLGQTSYEQYF. The CDR3 DNA reads as TGTGCCAGCAGCGGACGTCTAGGACAAACTTCCTACGAGCAGTACTTC.

This clone came up once. The genes are TRBV29-1 and TRBJ2-7, with TRBD1 matching over 9 bases. Germline V gene sequence: CDR1 SQVTM, CDR2 ANQGSEA. CDR3 length: 13 residues. The V gene end was trimmed by 5 bases and the J gene end by 4 bases; junction bases not matched to a gene: 6. Here the CDR3 DNA reads TGCAGCGTTCTCAGGACAGGGGAATACGAGCAGTACTTC. It translates to CSVLRTGEYEQYF.

J is TRBJ1-1 and V is TRBV19, with D hard to call. V was clipped by 3 bases and J by 0 bases, with 5 bases between them. Germline values: CDR1 LNHDA, CDR2 SQIVND (reference sequence). There are 13 residues in the CDR3. CDR3 DNA sequence: TGTGCCAGTAGTATTCATGTGAACACTGAAGCTTTCTTT. It encodes CASSIHVNTEAFF.

As DNA, the CDR3 is TGTGCCAGTAGTAGATCCGGGACTAGCGGGAGTTACGAGCAGTACTTC. As protein: CASSRSGTSGSYEQYF. The chain combines TRBV19 with TRBJ2-7; 14 nucleotides align to TRBD2. The V gene end was trimmed by 4 bases and the J gene end by 4 bases; junction bases not matched to a gene: 6. Germline-derived CDR1 and CDR2 are LNHDA and SQIVND (reference sequence). There are 16 residues in the CDR3.